This is a list of T cell receptor beta chains from one sample in a study of blood T cells in healthy people across ages. One entry per CDR3 protein, called by TCRdb with MiXCR from the 5' RACE reads. The repertoire consists of 800,000 to 900,000 distinct CDR3 sequences, with 60% to 80% occurring once and the leading ten covering approximately 30%. Sequencing was performed on blood. Source of these receptors: a man aged 25-40 years in good health. Both conserved end residues are part of each CDR3. The D gene is left open where the match is weak. The size field is filled for only some rows; it gives once, few, many or a size class.

. | TRBJ2-7 | TRBV7-9 | . | TGTGCCAGCAGTTTCACTAGCCCCTCTTCCTACAATGAGCAGTACTTC | CASSFTSPSSYNEQYF
many | TRBJ1-1 | TRBV6-2/TRBV6-3 | . | TGTGCCAGCAGGTTTGCTCTCGGGACATTCGACACTGAAGCTTTCTTT | CASRFALGTFDTEAFF
. | TRBJ2-1 | TRBV7-3 | . | TGTGCCAGCAGCGAGGACAGATACAATGAGCAGTTCTTC | CASSEDRYNEQFF
once | TRBJ2-7 | TRBV29-1 | TRBD1 | TGCAGCGTTGAAGATCGGGACAGGAGCTCCTACGAGCAGTACTTC | CSVEDRDRSSYEQYF
few | TRBJ2-7 | TRBV9 | TRBD2 | TGTGCCAGCAGCCCCTTAGCGGGGGTCTCCTACGAGCAGTACTTC | CASSPLAGVSYEQYF
once | TRBJ2-7 | TRBV3-1 | . | TGTGCCAGCAGCCCCGCAATGGGCAGACCCTACGAGCAGTACTTC | CASSPAMGRPYEQYF
. | TRBJ1-1 | TRBV6-2/TRBV6-3 | . | TGTGCCAGCGGGCAGACTTTCATGAACACTGAAGCTTTCTTT | CASGQTFMNTEAFF
few | TRBJ2-7 | TRBV28 | TRBD1 | TGTGCCAGCAGTTTCGACAGGGGGGCGCGGTCCTACGAGCAGTACTTC | CASSFDRGARSYEQYF
. | TRBJ2-7 | TRBV4-2 | TRBD1 | TGTGCCAGCAGCCAAGTGGGGCGGAGAGACAGGGGGGAGCAGTACTTC | CASSQVGRRDRGEQYF
. | TRBJ2-5 | TRBV12-3/TRBV12-4 | TRBD2 | TGTGCCAGCAGTTTAGACGGGGGGGCCGGGGAGACCCAGTACTTC | CASSLDGGAGETQYF
. | TRBJ2-1 | TRBV25-1 | . | TGTGCCAGCAGTGATAGGGTGCAGAACGTAGAGTTCTTC | CASSDRVQNVEFF
few | TRBJ2-4 | TRBV20-1 | TRBD2 | TGCAGTGCTGACCCAGGGGTAGCGGGGCTAGCCAAAAACATTCAGTACTTC | CSADPGVAGLAKNIQYF
. | TRBJ2-5 | TRBV11-2 | . | TGTGCCAGCAGTCGACAGGTTCGTGAGCAGTACTTC | CASSRQVREQYF
. | TRBJ2-7 | TRBV29-1 | TRBD2 | TGCAGCGTTGAAGAGGGGCTAGCGGGGGCGAGCTCCTACGAGCAGTACTTC | CSVEEGLAGASSYEQYF
once | TRBJ2-3 | TRBV24-1 | TRBD1 | TGTGCCGCCAGGGGGGACAGGGTGGGGGATACGCAGTATTTT | CAARGDRVGDTQYF
. | TRBJ2-5 | TRBV27 | . | TGTGCCAGCAGTTTCGGACAAGGAGAGACCCAGTACTTC | CASSFGQGETQYF
. | TRBJ2-5 | TRBV24-1 | . | TGTGCCACCAGTGACGCCAGCCAAGAGACCCAGTACTTC | CATSDASQETQYF
. | TRBJ1-2 | TRBV7-3 | . | TGTGCCAGCAGCTTAACGGGGCCAGGGTCCGTTCCCTATGGCTACACCTTC | CASSLTGPGSVPYGYTF
. | TRBJ2-4 | TRBV7-9 | . | TGTGCCAGCAGCTTAGGTCTAAACATTCAGTACTTC | CASSLGLNIQYF
. | TRBJ2-6 | TRBV18 | . | TGTGCCAGCTCACCGCCGACAGGGACTCTCGCTGGGGCCAACGTCCTGACTTTC | CASSPPTGTLAGANVLTF
. | TRBJ2-1 | TRBV29-1 | . | TGCAGCGTAAGGAAATTCACTTCCTACAATGAGCAGTTCTTC | CSVRKFTSYNEQFF
few | TRBJ2-7 | TRBV12-3/TRBV12-4 | TRBD1 | TGTGCCAGCCGCAACCTACCGGGACAGGAAGAGGGGAAGCAGTACTTC | CASRNLPGQEEGKQYF
. | TRBJ1-6 | TRBV6-5 | . | TGTGCCAGCAGCTACCGGGTCTGGGAGGTGTATAATTCACCCCTCCACTTT | CASSYRVWEVYNSPLHF
. | TRBJ2-7 | TRBV13 | . | TGTGCCGGCAGCGGGTTATCGCGGGAGCAGTACTTC | CAGSGLSREQYF
few | TRBJ2-7 | TRBV4-1 | . | TGCGCCAGCAGCCTAGGGACATTTTCCTACGAGCAGTACTTC | CASSLGTFSYEQYF
. | TRBJ2-5 | TRBV6-6 | . | TGTGCCAGCACAGGGGAAGTGGAGACCCAGTACTTC | CASTGEVETQYF
. | TRBJ2-5 | TRBV15 | . | TGTGCCACCAGCAGAGCACAGACAGAGACCCAGTACTTC | CATSRAQTETQYF
. | TRBJ2-1 | TRBV20-1 | TRBD2 | TGCAGTGCCGGGGGGAGGGTGTGGAATGAGCAGTTCTTC | CSAGGRVWNEQFF
many | TRBJ2-7 | TRBV20-1 | . | TGCAGTGCTAGTTCTAGGTTAGCGCAATTGGCGGAGCAGTACTTC | CSASSRLAQLAEQYF
. | TRBJ2-7 | TRBV6-5 | TRBD1 | TGTGCCAGCAGTTTTGGACAGGAAACCTACGAGCAGTACTTC | CASSFGQETYEQYF
. | TRBJ2-5 | TRBV20-1 | TRBD1 | TGCAGTGCTAGATTCGTGGACAGGGGGATCCAAGAGACCCAGTACTTC | CSARFVDRGIQETQYF
. | TRBJ2-4 | TRBV4-2 | TRBD1 | TGTGCCAGCAGCCAAGGGGGGACAGGGAGGATCAAAAACATTCAGTACTTC | CASSQGGTGRIKNIQYF
. | TRBJ2-7 | TRBV6-5 | . | TGTGCCAGCAGTAAACAGGGAACCTCCTACGGGCAGTACTTC | CASSKQGTSYGQYF
once | TRBJ1-5 | TRBV28 | . | TGTGCCAGCAGGGCCGGCAGTGGAGGCAATCAGCCCCAGCATTTT | CASRAGSGGNQPQHF
. | TRBJ2-3 | TRBV5-5 | TRBD2 | TGTGCCCCTCGGGGGGGGCTCCACACAGATACGCAGTATTTT | CAPRGGLHTDTQYF
few | TRBJ2-1 | TRBV20-1 | . | TGCATCAGAGTTGGTGGTTGCCCGGGGGACCGCCTCAATGAGCAGTTCTTC | CIRVGGCPGDRLNEQFF
. | TRBJ2-2 | TRBV12-3/TRBV12-4 | . | TGTGCCAGCGGGTTGGTTTACACCGGGGAGCTGTTTTTT | CASGLVYTGELFF
. | TRBJ2-1 | TRBV9 | TRBD2 | TGTGCCAGCAGCGAGGCCCCTAGGAGCGGGGGGGGAAATGAGCAGTTCTTC | CASSEAPRSGGGNEQFF
few | TRBJ2-1 | TRBV20-1 | . | TGCAGTGCGAATCGGAACCGGGAGCAGTTCTTC | CSANRNREQFF
few | TRBJ2-1 | TRBV7-8 | TRBD2 | TGTGCCAGCAGCCCCCCTAGTCGAGCGGGACCCACAGAACAGTTCTTC | CASSPPSRAGPTEQFF
. | TRBJ2-3 | TRBV2 | TRBD2 | TGTGCCAGCAGTGAAGCGAAGCTAGCGGGGGGGAGCACAGATACGCAGTATTTT | CASSEAKLAGGSTDTQYF
. | TRBJ2-7 | TRBV20-1 | TRBD2 | TGCAGTGCTTCCGGACTAGCGGTATACGAGCAGTACTTC | CSASGLAVYEQYF
. | TRBJ2-3 | TRBV9 | . | TGTGCCAGCAGCACAGCCAGCAGAGCTAGCACAGATACGCAGTATTTT | CASSTASRASTDTQYF
few | TRBJ2-1 | TRBV7-2 | . | TGTGCCAGCAGCTTAGGGCCAGGGACCGGGACCCAGTTCTTC | CASSLGPGTGTQFF
few | TRBJ2-3 | TRBV10-3 | TRBD2 | TGTGCCATCGGGACTAGCGGCACAGATACGCAGTATTTT | CAIGTSGTDTQYF
. | TRBJ2-7 | TRBV5-1 | TRBD1 | TGCGCCAGCAGCACGGGACAGGGGAACTACGAGCAGTACTTC | CASSTGQGNYEQYF
few | TRBJ2-6 | TRBV5-1 | . | TGCGCCAGCAGCGTTGACAGGAACTCTGGGGCCAACGTCCTGACTTTC | CASSVDRNSGANVLTF
few | TRBJ2-7 | TRBV25-1 | . | TGTGCCAGCAGTGAATATCGATCTAGCTCCTACGAGCAGTACTTC | CASSEYRSSSYEQYF
once | TRBJ2-4 | TRBV20-1 | TRBD2 | TGCAGTGGGGGGGGGTTAGCCAAAAACATTCAGTACTTC | CSGGGLAKNIQYF
few | TRBJ2-1 | TRBV11-2 | TRBD1 | TGTGCCAGCAGCTTGACCGGGACAGGGATATACAATGAGCAGTTCTTC | CASSLTGTGIYNEQFF
. | TRBJ2-7 | TRBV9 | . | TGTGCCAGCAGCGTAACCGGGTGGGCGGCTGAGCAGTACTTC | CASSVTGWAAEQYF
few | TRBJ2-4 | TRBV12-3/TRBV12-4 | . | TGTGCCAGCAGTTTAATAGCCAAAAACATTCAGTACTTC | CASSLIAKNIQYF
few | TRBJ1-2 | TRBV20-1 | . | TGCAGTGCTAGAGATTTGGCAGGGGCTGGCTACACCTTC | CSARDLAGAGYTF
. | TRBJ2-3 | TRBV21-1 | . | TGTGCCAGCAGCAAAGAATCGGTGCCCACGGCGCAGTATTTT | CASSKESVPTAQYF
. | TRBJ2-4 | TRBV6-5 | . | TGTGCCAGCAGTTACTCGGACAGAAATATTCAGTACTTC | CASSYSDRNIQYF